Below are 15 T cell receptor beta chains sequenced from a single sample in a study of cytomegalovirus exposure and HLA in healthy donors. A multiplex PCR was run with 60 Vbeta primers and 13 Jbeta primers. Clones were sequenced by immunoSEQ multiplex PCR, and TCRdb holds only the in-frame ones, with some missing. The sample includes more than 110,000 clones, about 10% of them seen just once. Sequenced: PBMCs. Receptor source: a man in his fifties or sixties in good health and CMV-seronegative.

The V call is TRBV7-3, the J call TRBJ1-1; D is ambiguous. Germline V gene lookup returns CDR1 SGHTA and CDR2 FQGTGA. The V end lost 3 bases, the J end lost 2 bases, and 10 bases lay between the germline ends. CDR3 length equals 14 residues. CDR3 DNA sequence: TGTGCCAGCAGCTTCTACGGCGGCAACACTGAAGCTTTCTTT. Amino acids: CASSFYGGNTEAFF.

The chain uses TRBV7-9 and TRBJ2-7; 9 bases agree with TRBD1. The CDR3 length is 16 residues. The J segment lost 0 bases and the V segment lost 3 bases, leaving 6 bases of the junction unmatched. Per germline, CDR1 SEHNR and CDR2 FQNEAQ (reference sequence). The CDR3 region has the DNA TGTGCCAGCAGCTTGACCGACAGGGGGAACTCCTACGAGCAGTACTTC. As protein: CASSLTDRGNSYEQYF.

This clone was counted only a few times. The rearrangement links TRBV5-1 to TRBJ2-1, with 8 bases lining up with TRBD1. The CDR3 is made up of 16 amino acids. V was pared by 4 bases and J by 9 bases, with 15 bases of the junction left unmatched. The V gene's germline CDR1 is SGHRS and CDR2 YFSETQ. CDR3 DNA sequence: TGCGCCAGCAGCCTGTTAGAGACAGGGGATTGGGGTGAGCAGTTCTTC. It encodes CASSLLETGDWGEQFF.

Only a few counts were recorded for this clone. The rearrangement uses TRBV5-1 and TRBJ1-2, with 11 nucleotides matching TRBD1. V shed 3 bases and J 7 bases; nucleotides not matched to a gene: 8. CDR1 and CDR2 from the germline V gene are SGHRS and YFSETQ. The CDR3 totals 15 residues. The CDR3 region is CASSWGTGGVSGYTF. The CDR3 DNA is TGCGCCAGCAGCTGGGGGACAGGGGGAGTCTCTGGCTACACCTTC.

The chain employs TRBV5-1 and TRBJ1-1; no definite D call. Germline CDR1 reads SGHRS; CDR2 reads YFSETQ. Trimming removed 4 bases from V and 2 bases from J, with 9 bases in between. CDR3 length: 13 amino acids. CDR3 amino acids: CASSLTRNTEAFF. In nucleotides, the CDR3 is TGCGCCAGCAGCCTTACAAGAAACACTGAAGCTTTCTTT.

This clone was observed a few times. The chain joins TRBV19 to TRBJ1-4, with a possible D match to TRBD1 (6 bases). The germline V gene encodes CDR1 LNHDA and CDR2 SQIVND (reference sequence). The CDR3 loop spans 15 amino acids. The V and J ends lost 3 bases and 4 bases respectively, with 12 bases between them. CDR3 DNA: TGTGCCAGTAGTATCAGGACAGCCTTTAATGAAAAACTGTTTTTT. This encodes CASSIRTAFNEKLFF. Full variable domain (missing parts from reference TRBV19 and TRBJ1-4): DGGITQSPKYLFRKEGQNVTLSCEQNLNHDAMYWYRQDPGQGLRLIYYSQIVNDFQKGDIAEGYSVSREKKESFPLTVTSAQKNPTAFYLCASSIRTAFNEKLFFGSGTQLSVL.

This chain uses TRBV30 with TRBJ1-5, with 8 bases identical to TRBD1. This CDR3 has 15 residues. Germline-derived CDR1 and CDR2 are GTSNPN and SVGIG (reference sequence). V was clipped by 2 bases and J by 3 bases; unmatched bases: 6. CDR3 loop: CAWSFPDRDNQPQHF. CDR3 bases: TGTGCCTGGAGTTTCCCGGACAGGGACAATCAGCCCCAGCATTTT.

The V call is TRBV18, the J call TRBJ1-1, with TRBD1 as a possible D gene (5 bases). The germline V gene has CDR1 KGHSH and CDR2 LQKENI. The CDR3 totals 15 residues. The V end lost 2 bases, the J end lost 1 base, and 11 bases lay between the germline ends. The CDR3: CASSPSGHTNTEAFF. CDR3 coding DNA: TGTGCCAGCTCACCATCTGGACACACGAACACTGAAGCTTTCTTT.

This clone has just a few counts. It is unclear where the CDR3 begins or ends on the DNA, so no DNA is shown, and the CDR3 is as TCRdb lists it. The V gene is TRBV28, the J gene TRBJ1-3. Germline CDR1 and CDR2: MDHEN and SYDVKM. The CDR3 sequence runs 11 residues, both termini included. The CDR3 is CASSSSERYDF.

CDR3 in amino acids: CAWSRLLRDEKLFF. In DNA form, the CDR3 reads TGTGCCTGGAGTAGACTCCTGCGGGATGAAAAACTGTTTTTT. The chain joins TRBV30 to TRBJ1-4; D ambiguous. Germline CDR1 is GTSNPN and CDR2 is SVGIG (reference sequence). CDR3 size: 14 residues. V was cut by 2 bases and J by 6 bases, with 13 bases left in between. Supplemented by reference TRBV30 and TRBJ1-4, the full variable domain reads SQTIHQWPATLVQPVGSPLSLECTVEGTSNPNLYWYRQAAGRGLQLLFYSVGIGQISSEVPQNLSASRPQDRQFILSSKKLLLSDSGFYLCAWSRLLRDEKLFFGSGTQLSVL.

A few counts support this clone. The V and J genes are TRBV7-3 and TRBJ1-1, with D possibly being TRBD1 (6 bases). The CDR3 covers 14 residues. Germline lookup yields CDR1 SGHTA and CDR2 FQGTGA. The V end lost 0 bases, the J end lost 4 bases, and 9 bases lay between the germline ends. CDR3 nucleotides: TGTGCCAGCAGCTTAACGGTAGGGGGCACTGAAGCTTTCTTT. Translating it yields CASSLTVGGTEAFF.

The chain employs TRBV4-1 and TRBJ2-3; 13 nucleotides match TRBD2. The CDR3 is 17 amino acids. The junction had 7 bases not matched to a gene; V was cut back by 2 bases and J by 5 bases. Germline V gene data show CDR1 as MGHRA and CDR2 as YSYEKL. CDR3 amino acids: CASSQPGLAGVEDTQYF. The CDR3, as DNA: TGCGCCAGCAGCCAACCAGGACTAGCGGGAGTCGAAGATACGCAGTATTTT.

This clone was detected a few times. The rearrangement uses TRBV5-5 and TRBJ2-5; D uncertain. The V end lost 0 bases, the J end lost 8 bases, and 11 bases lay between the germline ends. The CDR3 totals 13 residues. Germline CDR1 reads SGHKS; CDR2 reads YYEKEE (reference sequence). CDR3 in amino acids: CASSLVHEETQYF. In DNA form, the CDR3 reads TGTGCCAGCAGCTTGGTGCATGAGGAAACCCAGTACTTC.

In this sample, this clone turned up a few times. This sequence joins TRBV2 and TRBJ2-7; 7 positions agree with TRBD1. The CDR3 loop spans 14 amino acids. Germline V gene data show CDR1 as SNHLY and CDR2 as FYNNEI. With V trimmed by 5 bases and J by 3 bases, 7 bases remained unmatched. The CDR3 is CASSTGTALYEQYF. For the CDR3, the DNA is TGTGCCAGCAGTACCGGGACAGCCCTCTACGAGCAGTACTTC.

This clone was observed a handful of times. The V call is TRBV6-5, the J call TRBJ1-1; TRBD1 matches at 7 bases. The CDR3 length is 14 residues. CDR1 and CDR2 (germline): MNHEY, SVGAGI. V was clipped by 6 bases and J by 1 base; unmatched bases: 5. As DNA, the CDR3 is TGTGCCAGCAGCTTTGACAGGGCGAACACTGAAGCTTTCTTT. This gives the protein CASSFDRANTEAFF.